The entry that follows covers one T cell receptor (beta chain) sequence. Its recognized antigen is unknown. No much larger clone is present one base from it, and per-base qualities are unavailable. Including cysteine and phenylalanine, the CDR3 has 14 amino acids. Only the CDR3 portion is preserved as DNA: 42 bases, with reading frame beginning at the first base. Deletion took 2 bases off V and 6 bases off J, with a span of 15 bases between the germline ends. In the germline V gene (reference sequence), CDR1 corresponds to GTSNPN and CDR2 to SVGIG. The entry originates in a study of blood T cell dynamics during melanoma immunotherapy (dated by TCRdb to about 2020). The study in broad terms: All patients had metastatic melanoma and were given first-line pembrolizumab or nivolumab plus ipilimumab as standard of care in the United Kingdom. To find early correlates of response, the study profiled the peripheral T cell receptor repertoires of patients with metastatic melanoma both before and after one cycle of checkpoint inhibitor therapy. The training cohort was made up of consecutive patients, while a further independent group of patients from the same centre was pooled to form an external validation set. Broader findings and caveats from the paper: The relatively small sample size was acknowledged as something that could potentially limit how far the results can be generalized. Patients who later achieved disease control showed a bifurcated PBMC repertoire reorganization at W3, with increased clonality or increased diversity, unlike progressors. The study was unable to establish whether the T cell clones driving the repertoire changes were melanoma-specific or instead reflected general immune activation.

For every bulk PBMC sample, a fixed 350 ng of DNA was loaded. TCR beta CDR3 sequences were amplified from genomic DNA using the immunoSEQ TCRb Assay kit according to manufacturer instructions. The KAPA Library Quantification Kit for Illumina platforms was used to quantify pooled libraries by qPCR. Pooled libraries were sequenced on an Illumina NextSeq 500, clustered at roughly 0.6-1.2 pM. In the authors' own workflow: TCR data were analyzed with immunoSEQ ANALYZER and the R LymphoSeq package. A rearrangement efficiency score was calculated as productive divided by the sum of productive and non-productive CDR3 sequences. Clonality was assessed using the Gini coefficient and diversity using the Renyi index at alpha=1, with pairwise comparisons between timepoints within each patient. In LymphoSeq, clonal relatedness was computed using an edit distance of 3, and repertoire similarity was computed using the Bhattacharyya coefficient. To classify response, a linear discriminant analysis based on week-3 changes in clonality and diversity was built using the R MASS and caret packages. The clones in this table, taken by TCRdb from immuneACCESS, are in-frame only. Not every clone is retained; where verified, under half of the shortfall comes from an unresolved V gene, and the cause of the rest is unknown. The V and J calls and the clone size are those of that table, but D and trimming were determined from the DNA. For this sample the table gives 8,500 to 14,000 clones, of which 70% to 90% were detected only once. About 18% of the sample lies in the top ten.

Per the publication, the time point label means: pre-treatment baseline. Blood was sampled before treatment (T0) and at week 3 (W3), after the first cycle of checkpoint blockade. Except for a couple of patients with rapid clinical progression, response was assessed 12 weeks after the first infusion by RECIST 1.1; disease control meant complete response, partial response or stable disease. Patients were not eligible if they had prior systemic cancer treatment, concomitant immunosuppressant therapy or synchronous other active malignancies. Bulk PBMC and plasma cell-free DNA were both sequenced for TCR beta so that circulating cells and T cell turnover could be tracked. PBMC were isolated from blood with Lymphoprep and SepMate tubes, followed by red cell lysis. QIAamp DNA Blood Mini kits were used to extract DNA from PBMC and sorted T cell subsets.

The V gene is TRBV30 and the J gene is TRBJ2-3; the D gene may be TRBD1 or TRBD2, since each aligns over 5 bases. Material: blood, obtained from a patient treated with checkpoint blockade. This receptor was taken from a human donor with melanoma. The CDR3: CAWSLGEGWDTQYF. The DNA sequence reads TGTGCCTGGAGTCTTGGTGAGGGGTGGGATACGCAGTATTTT.